The 25 T cell receptor beta chains listed next were all sequenced from one sample in a study of cytomegalovirus exposure and HLA in healthy donors (dated by TCRdb to about 2017). The method behind the library was the immunoSEQ multiplex PCR assay. A mixture of 60 forward primers for TCR Vbeta segments and 13 reverse primers for TCR Jbeta segments was used in the multiplex PCR. In its TCRdb copy, this immuneACCESS table keeps in-frame sequences only and misses some clones. Where compared with another copy, unresolved V genes explain less than half of these, and the others have no known cause. In this sample the table shows 150,000 or so clones, approximately 74% of which occur a single time. 4.3% of the sample is taken by the ten largest. The sample consisted of PBMCs. These receptors all come from a man aged 18 to 30 in good health and CMV-seropositive.

The chain employs TRBV6-6 and TRBJ1-1; D gene ambiguous. The CDR3 is made up of 15 amino acids. Between the trimmed V and J ends, which lost 5 bases and 2 bases, there was a span of 15 bases. Germline-derived CDR1 and CDR2 are MNHNY and SVGAGI (reference sequence). CDR3 sequence (DNA): TGTGCCAGCAGTGTATTCCCGGGAGCCAACACTGAAGCTTTCTTT. Translation gives CASSVFPGANTEAFF.

The V gene is TRBV29-1, the J gene TRBJ2-1; a weak D match, TRBD2 (5 bases). The germline V gene has CDR1 SQVTM and CDR2 ANQGSEA. V shed 4 bases and J shed 0 bases, with 7 bases lying between them. The CDR3 totals 13 residues. CDR3 bases: TGCAGCGTTGTTCGGGGCTCCTACAATGAGCAGTTCTTC. Its translation: CSVVRGSYNEQFF.

The genes are TRBV6-4 and TRBJ2-3; TRBD2 matches 9 bases. J was trimmed by 2 bases and V by 3 bases; bases with no gene match: 3. The CDR3 contains 15 residues. CDR1 and CDR2 from the germline V gene are MRHNA and SNTAGT. CDR3 in amino acids: CASSEGGGATDTQYF. The DNA of the CDR3 is TGTGCCAGCAGTGAGGGCGGGGGGGCCACAGATACGCAGTATTTT.

The V and J genes are TRBV6-1 and TRBJ2-3, with D possibly matching TRBD2 (6 bases). This CDR3 has 15 residues. Deletions cut 6 bases from V and 0 bases from J, with 13 bases between. Per the germline V gene, CDR1 is MNHNS and CDR2 is SASEGT. CDR3 nucleotide sequence: TGTGCCAGCAGGGAACTAACTAGCAGCACAGATACGCAGTATTTT. Translating it yields CASRELTSSTDTQYF.

This clone was seen only a few times. The gene calls are TRBV7-3 and TRBJ2-5; 7 bases are a match to TRBD1. CDR1 and CDR2 (germline): SGHTA, FQGTGA. The V and J ends lost 0 bases and 3 bases, in that order; junction bases with no gene match: 1. The CDR3 is 14 amino acids. For the CDR3, the DNA is TGTGCCAGCAGCTTAACAGGGGGCGAAGAGACCCAGTACTTC. This encodes CASSLTGGEETQYF. Drawing the rest from reference TRBV7-3 and TRBJ2-5, the complete variable domain is GAGVSQTPSNKVTEKGKYVELRCDPISGHTALYWYRQSLGQGPEFLIYFQGTGAADDSGLPNDRFFAVRPEGSVSTLKIQRTERGDSAVYLCASSLTGGEETQYFGPGTRLLVL.

The CDR3 sequence is CASSSGRFSGNTIYF. CDR3 bases: TGTGCCAGCAGCTCCGGTAGATTCTCTGGAAACACCATATATTTT. This chain connects TRBV9 to TRBJ1-3, with D unclear. The CDR3 is 15 residues long. V gave up 4 bases and J gave up 0 bases, with 11 bases separating them. Looked up from germline, CDR1 is SGDLS and CDR2 is YYNGEE. The whole variable domain, filled in from reference TRBV9 and TRBJ1-3, reads DSGVTQTPKHLITATGQRVTLRCSPRSGDLSVYWYQQSLDQGLQFLIQYYNGEERAKGNILERFSAQQFPDLHSELNLSSLELGDSALYFCASSSGRFSGNTIYFGEGSWLTVV.

The chain uses TRBV18 and TRBJ1-4; 7 bases fit TRBD1. The CDR3 has 14 amino acids. V trimming: 3 bases; J trimming: 3 bases; junction bases outside the gene matches: 1. Per germline, CDR1 KGHSH and CDR2 LQKENI. The DNA for the CDR3 is TGTGCCAGCTCACCTGGGACAGCTAATGAAAAACTGTTTTTT. As protein: CASSPGTANEKLFF.

The genes are TRBV6-5 and TRBJ2-1, with D possibly being TRBD2 (6 bases). Trimming took 6 bases from V and 8 from J, leaving 17 bases between them. The CDR3 has 14 residues. Germline CDR1 MNHEY, CDR2 SVGAGI. The CDR3 loop reads CASRAGTSFDEQFF. DNA of the CDR3: TGTGCCAGCAGGGCCGGGACTTCGTTCGATGAGCAGTTCTTC.

V gene TRBV7-9 combines with J gene TRBJ2-1; TRBD2 matches at 11 bases. Germline CDR1 is SEHNR and CDR2 is FQNEAQ (reference sequence). The V segment lost 1 base and the J segment 0 bases; nucleotides outside the gene matches: 8. The CDR3 covers 19 residues. In nucleotides, the CDR3 is TGTGCCAGCAGCTTAGGTCTAGCGGGGGGCTACAGCTCCTACAATGAGCAGTTCTTC. Translating gives CASSLGLAGGYSSYNEQFF.

This clone was detected a few times. The chain has TRBV9 and TRBJ2-1; 9 nucleotides agree with TRBD2. J was trimmed by 9 bases and V by 4 bases; bases with no gene match: 14. Germline V CDR1 and CDR2: SGDLS, YYNGEE. This CDR3 spans 16 amino acids. The DNA for the CDR3 is TGTGCCAGCAGCCCCAACGCGGGAGGGCCTTTCCCTGAGCAGTTCTTC. This gives the protein CASSPNAGGPFPEQFF. Full variable domain (missing parts from reference TRBV9 and TRBJ2-1): DSGVTQTPKHLITATGQRVTLRCSPRSGDLSVYWYQQSLDQGLQFLIQYYNGEERAKGNILERFSAQQFPDLHSELNLSSLELGDSALYFCASSPNAGGPFPEQFFGPGTRLTVL.

This clone was counted between two and nine times. V and J are TRBV2 and TRBJ2-3; perhaps TRBD1 as D (6 bases). The V and J ends lost 7 bases and 5 bases respectively, with 13 bases between them. Germline V gene lookup returns CDR1 SNHLY and CDR2 FYNNEI. There are 13 residues in the CDR3. The CDR3 region is CASNRQEEDTQYF. The CDR3 coding sequence is TGTGCCAGCAATCGACAGGAGGAAGATACGCAGTATTTT. The variable domain in full, with the rest retrieved from reference TRBV2 and TRBJ2-3, is EPEVTQTPSHQVTQMGQEVILRCVPISNHLYFYWYRQILGQKVEFLVSFYNNEISEKSEIFDDQFSVERPDGSNFTLKIRSTKLEDSAMYFCASNRQEEDTQYFGPGTRLTVL.

J is TRBJ2-1 and V is TRBV6-6, with 7 bases that match TRBD2. Germline values: CDR1 MNHNY, CDR2 SVGAGI (reference sequence). The CDR3 has 13 amino acids. With V trimmed by 2 bases and J by 10 bases, 5 bases remained unmatched. This CDR3 is CASSYVLTSEQFF. The CDR3 region has the DNA TGTGCCAGCAGTTACGTTTTGACTAGCGAGCAGTTCTTC.

The gene calls are TRBV27 and TRBJ2-7; TRBD1 agrees at 9 bases. Germline lookup yields CDR1 MNHEY and CDR2 SMNVEV (reference sequence). The length of the CDR3 is 16 residues. V lost 5 bases and J lost 2; bases outside the gene matches: 10. The CDR3 DNA reads as TGTGCCAGCAGTCCCTGGGGGACAGGGAAAACCTACGAGCAGTACTTC. Translation gives CASSPWGTGKTYEQYF.

This chain links TRBV7-8 with TRBJ2-5, with 9 bases fitting TRBD1. This CDR3 region has 15 residues. V lost 1 base and J lost 5; bases outside the gene matches: 5. Germline values: CDR1 SGHVS, CDR2 FQNEAQ. CDR3 in amino acids: CASSLGQGEVETQYF. The CDR3 DNA reads as TGTGCCAGCAGCTTAGGACAGGGGGAAGTCGAGACCCAGTACTTC. The whole variable domain, remainder taken from reference TRBV7-8 and TRBJ2-5, is GAGVSQSPRYKVAKRGQDVALRCDPISGHVSLFWYQQALGQGPEFLTYFQNEAQLDKSGLPSDRFFAERPEGSVSTLKIQRTQQEDSAVYLCASSLGQGEVETQYFGPGTRLLVL.

The CDR3 DNA follows: TGTGCCAGCAGCCTGGGACTAGCGGGAGGTTCCTACAATGAGCAGTTCTTC. It yields the protein CASSLGLAGGSYNEQFF. This chain links TRBV11-3 with TRBJ2-1, with TRBD2 identical over 15 bases. The CDR3 has 17 residues. The V gene end was trimmed by 5 bases and the J gene end by 1 base; junction bases not matched to a gene: 3. Germline V gene data show CDR1 as SGHNT and CDR2 as YENEEA.

The chain recombines TRBV7-9 with TRBJ2-2; tentative D call: TRBD2 (6 bases). Between the trimmed V and J ends, which lost 2 bases and 5 bases, there was a span of 12 bases. The CDR3 runs 15 residues. From germline, CDR1 is SEHNR and CDR2 FQNEAQ (reference sequence). CDR3 sequence (DNA): TGTGCCAGCAGCTTACGCGGGAAGGGGACCGGGGAGCTGTTTTTT. Protein: CASSLRGKGTGELFF.

The chain joins TRBV5-6 to TRBJ2-5, with TRBD2 matching 9 bases. This CDR3 region has 15 residues. The germline V gene encodes CDR1 SGHDT and CDR2 YYEEEE. V lost 2 bases to trimming and J lost 3 bases; unmatched junction nucleotides: 5. The CDR3 DNA reads TGTGCCAGCAGCTTTAAGACTAGCGGTAAAGAGACCCAGTACTTC. This sequence encodes CASSFKTSGKETQYF.

This clone has only a few counts. The genes are TRBV7-2 and TRBJ1-5; D is perhaps TRBD1 (6 bases). CDR1 is SGHTA, CDR2 FQGNSA, per germline. V lost 5 bases to trimming and J lost 0 bases, with 8 bases between them. CDR3 length: 14 residues. The CDR3 reads CASSPDSSNQPQHF. CDR3 coding DNA: TGTGCCAGCAGCCCGGACAGTAGCAATCAGCCCCAGCATTTT.

The V gene is TRBV9, the J gene TRBJ2-3, with 9 bases matching TRBD2. CDR1 and CDR2 from the germline V gene are SGDLS and YYNGEE. Losses at the gene ends were 3 bases for V and 10 bases for J; bases not matched to a gene: 12. This CDR3 is 15 amino acids long. The CDR3 region is CASSGSSGTESAQYF. CDR3 nucleotides: TGTGCCAGCAGCGGATCTAGCGGGACTGAGTCGGCGCAGTATTTT.

V and J are TRBV11-2 and TRBJ1-2; D may be TRBD1 (6 bases). This CDR3 contains 14 residues. V was pared by 5 bases and J by 8 bases, with 18 bases between. Germline V CDR1 and CDR2: SGHAT, FQNNGV. This CDR3 reads CASSPPQGTVGYTF. CDR3 DNA: TGTGCCAGCAGCCCCCCCCAGGGGACGGTAGGCTACACCTTC.

The genes are TRBV11-3 and TRBJ2-7; 8 nucleotides line up with TRBD1. This CDR3 spans 16 amino acids. With 2 bases clipped from V and 4 bases from J, the junction kept 10 bases outside the gene matches. Per germline, CDR1 SGHNT and CDR2 YENEEA. CDR3 nucleotide sequence: TGTGCCAGCAGCTTACGAGGCCCCGGGACAGGATACGAGCAGTACTTC. The encoded protein is CASSLRGPGTGYEQYF.

This sequence joins TRBV6-6 and TRBJ2-7; weak D call: TRBD1 (6 bases). V shed 3 bases and J shed 3 bases, with 12 bases lying between them. The germline CDR1 and CDR2 sequences are MNHNY and SVGAGI (reference sequence). The CDR3 contains 14 residues. This chain's CDR3 is CASSYGGTVYEQYF. The CDR3 DNA follows: TGTGCCAGCAGTTATGGGGGCACAGTCTACGAGCAGTACTTC.

Notes on this clone: At the DNA level, this CDR3 is encoded by other sequences in the same sample as well. This chain uses TRBV4-3 with TRBJ1-2, with 10 bases that match TRBD1. Germline trimming cut 3 bases from V and 2 bases from J; bases unmatched to any gene: 0. The CDR3 runs to 14 residues. Per the germline V gene, CDR1 is LGHNA and CDR2 is YSLEER. DNA for the CDR3: TGCGCCAGCAGCCAGGACAGGGGGAACTATGGCTACACCTTC. Protein product: CASSQDRGNYGYTF.

The V and J genes are TRBV27 and TRBJ2-7; the match to TRBD1 covers 8 bases. Losses at the gene ends were 5 bases for V and 7 bases for J; bases not matched to a gene: 13. Germline V CDR1 and CDR2: MNHEY, SMNVEV (reference sequence). CDR3 length equals 15 residues. CDR3 amino acids: CASSVNPQGAYEQYF. In DNA, the CDR3 is TGTGCCAGCAGTGTAAACCCGCAGGGGGCTTATGAGCAGTACTTC.

This clone has just a few counts. The V gene is TRBV18, the J gene TRBJ2-7, with a possible D match to TRBD1 (5 bases). Trimming stripped 5 bases from V and 5 bases from J, with 10 bases between. The CDR3 has 12 amino acids. CDR1 and CDR2 from the germline V gene are KGHSH and LQKENI. CDR3 loop: CASSDAGNEQYF. CDR3 DNA sequence: TGTGCCAGCTCAGACGCAGGGAACGAGCAGTACTTC.